Below are 23 T cell receptor beta chains sequenced from a single sample in a study of patients and donors after allogeneic stem cell transplantation. MiXCR was run by TCRdb on the RT-PCR reads, yielding one entry per CDR3 protein. The sample includes about 960,000 distinct CDR3 sequences, more than 15% seen only once; the top ten take about 6%. Sequencing was done on a sample of blood, either unsorted or a sorted T cell fraction (not recorded which). These receptors originate from a human donor who was either an allogeneic HSCT recipient or a stem cell or donor lymphocyte infusion donor (not recorded which). It is not recorded whose cells these are; they may come from a transplant donor.

This chain links TRBV12-3 or TRBV12-4 with TRBJ2-5; no clear D. V lost 2 bases to trimming and J lost 5 bases, with 15 bases between them. The CDR3 spans 15 residues. CDR3 amino acids: CASSLSAKALETQYF. CDR3 DNA: TGTGCCAGCAGTTTATCGGCGAAAGCTTTGGAGACCCAGTACTTC.

The chain uses TRBV14 and TRBJ2-1; TRBD1 agrees at 9 bases. The CDR3 runs to 15 residues. Germline CDR1 is SGHDN and CDR2 is FVKESK. The V segment lost 2 bases and the J segment 8 bases; nucleotides outside the gene matches: 7. This CDR3 reads CASSQRTGAPHEQFF. The DNA of the CDR3 is TGTGCCAGCAGCCAAAGGACAGGGGCCCCGCATGAGCAGTTCTTC.

This clonotype was seen a handful of times. The rearrangement links TRBV24-1 to TRBJ1-2; D is ambiguous. CDR1 and CDR2 (germline): KGHDR, SFDVKD. V lost 3 bases and J 6 bases, leaving 10 bases between the germline ends. CDR3 size: 13 residues. DNA of the CDR3: TGTGCCACCAGTGATGGAGGGAAGAATGGCTACACCTTC. Its protein product is CATSDGGKNGYTF.

The chain combines TRBV27 with TRBJ2-7, with D perhaps matching TRBD2 (6 bases). Trimming took 3 bases from V and 5 from J, leaving 14 bases between them. This CDR3 has 14 residues. Germline V gene sequence: CDR1 MNHEY, CDR2 SMNVEV (reference sequence). CDR3 sequence reads: CASSFGGNSDEQYF. CDR3 DNA sequence: TGTGCCAGCAGTTTTGGGGGGAACAGCGACGAGCAGTACTTC.

This clonotype was counted a few times. The chain combines TRBV6-2 or TRBV6-3 with TRBJ2-7, with a tentative D call TRBD2 (6 bases). The CDR3 is 19 residues long. Trimming took off 5 bases at V and 3 bases at J, with 29 bases between the two ends. Germline V CDR1 and CDR2: MNHEY, SVGEGT. CDR3 bases: TGTGCCAGCAGTGCCGACCGGGACTCCGAAACCTTCCTTTACTACGAGCAGTACTTC. Translating it yields CASSADRDSETFLYYEQYF.

The CDR3 DNA follows: TGTGCCAGCAGTGGGGGGAGGGGGGGTATCGACACTGAAGCTTTCTTT. As protein: CASSGGRGGIDTEAFF. The rearrangement joins TRBV12-3 or TRBV12-4 to TRBJ1-1, with D maybe TRBD1 (6 bases). V lost 5 bases, J lost 3 bases, and 19 bases lay in between. The CDR3 is 16 amino acids.

This clonotype was observed a handful of times. The chain carries TRBV30 and TRBJ1-2; tentative D call: TRBD1 (5 bases). CDR1 and CDR2 from the germline V gene are GTSNPN and SVGIG (reference sequence). There are 16 residues in the CDR3. The V and J ends lost 1 base and 0 bases respectively, with 15 bases between them. For the CDR3, the DNA is TGTGCCTGGAGTGCCCTGATTAGGGGAACTAACTATGGCTACACCTTC. It encodes CAWSALIRGTNYGYTF.

The rearrangement joins TRBV11-2 to TRBJ2-7; D call uncertain. Germline V CDR1 and CDR2: SGHAT, FQNNGV. The V end was cut by 0 bases, the J end by 12 bases, with 12 bases between. The CDR3 spans 12 residues. CDR3 nucleotides: TGTGCCAGCAGCTTAGATCCCGAACCTAGGTACTTC. As protein: CASSLDPEPRYF.

The J gene is TRBJ2-3, the V gene TRBV11-1; TRBD2 might be the D (6 bases). The CDR3 is made up of 16 amino acids. Deletions cut 5 bases from V and 3 bases from J, with 18 bases between. CDR1 is SGHAT, CDR2 FQDESV, per germline (reference sequence). CDR3 in amino acids: CASSLRSGVGTDTQYF. The CDR3 DNA is TGTGCCAGCAGCCTCCGATCGGGGGTTGGAACAGATACGCAGTATTTT.

In this sample, this clonotype turned up a few times. The J gene is TRBJ2-1, the V gene TRBV4-3; TRBD2 aligns across 8 bases. Per the germline V gene, CDR1 is LGHNA and CDR2 is YSLEER. CDR3 length: 17 amino acids. The junction had 11 bases not matched to a gene; V was cut back by 3 bases and J by 4 bases. The CDR3 sequence: CASSHTPGGGPYNEQFF. The CDR3 DNA follows: TGCGCCAGCAGCCATACACCGGGAGGGGGACCATACAATGAGCAGTTCTTC.

The table lists this clonotype with many counts. The chain recombines TRBV24-1 with TRBJ2-2; D unresolved. Germline V lookup: CDR1 KGHDR, CDR2 SFDVKD. CDR3 size: 13 residues. The V gene lost 5 bases and the J gene lost 7 bases, with 10 bases spanning the gap. CDR3 sequence: CATSAPKNGELFF. The CDR3 nucleotides are TGTGCCACCAGTGCCCCAAAGAACGGGGAGCTGTTTTTT.

This clonotype was counted ten times or more. This CDR3 reads CASSPLRSYSGNTIYF. The CDR3 nucleotides read TGTGCCAGCTCACCACTCCGAAGTTACTCTGGAAACACCATATATTTT. The chain links TRBV18 to TRBJ1-3, with no clear D. The CDR3 totals 16 residues. V was shortened by 1 base and J by 0 bases, with 10 bases between the two germline ends. CDR1 KGHSH and CDR2 LQKENI come from the germline V gene.

This clonotype has just a few counts. The J gene is TRBJ2-2, the V gene TRBV6-1; 7 bases are a match to TRBD1. The ends lost 8 bases at V and 6 bases at J; junction bases unmatched: 6. This CDR3 spans 13 amino acids. Germline CDR1 MNHNS, CDR2 SASEGT. The CDR3 region is CASGDRDPGELFF. The CDR3 DNA follows: TGTGCCAGCGGAGACAGGGACCCCGGGGAGCTGTTTTTT.

The V call is TRBV9, the J call TRBJ1-2; D not certain. V lost 1 base, J lost 0 bases, and 7 bases lay in between. Germline V gives CDR1 SGDLS, CDR2 YYNGEE. The CDR3 has 14 residues. CDR3 DNA: TGTGCCAGCAGCGTACTTAAAGCTAACTATGGCTACACCTTC. Its protein product is CASSVLKANYGYTF.

The rearrangement links TRBV19 to TRBJ1-1; 9 nucleotides agree with TRBD1. V gave up 6 bases and J gave up 11 bases; unmatched junction bases: 7. CDR1 LNHDA and CDR2 SQIVND come from the germline V gene (reference sequence). The length of the CDR3 is 12 residues. CDR3 in DNA: TGTGCCAGTAGCCGCCGGGACAGGGCCGCTTTCTTT. It yields the protein CASSRRDRAAFF.

This clonotype came up a few times. The V call is TRBV9, the J call TRBJ2-2; no clear D gene. Germline V lookup: CDR1 SGDLS, CDR2 YYNGEE. This CDR3 contains 15 residues. V was clipped by 0 bases and J by 1 base, with 7 bases between them. This CDR3 reads CASSVVARNTGELFF. The CDR3 region has the DNA TGTGCCAGCAGCGTAGTAGCTCGGAACACCGGGGAGCTGTTTTTT.

This chain links TRBV19 with TRBJ1-2; perhaps TRBD1 as D (6 bases). The CDR3 is 13 amino acids. Between the trimmed V and J ends, which lost 6 bases and 7 bases, there was a span of 15 bases. Germline V gene data show CDR1 as LNHDA and CDR2 as SQIVND (reference sequence). CDR3 DNA sequence: TGTGCCAGTAGCCAACAGGGTTTTACTGGCTACACCTTC. Translated, it gives CASSQQGFTGYTF.

This clonotype occurred a few times. The chain's CDR3 is CASSLGLPGQEQFF. The CDR3 region has the DNA TGTGCCAGCAGCTTAGGGCTACCGGGACAGGAGCAGTTCTTC. This sequence joins TRBV7-3 and TRBJ2-1; TRBD1 aligns across 7 bases. The J segment lost 10 bases and the V segment lost 2 bases, leaving 8 bases of the junction unmatched. Germline CDR1 and CDR2: SGHTA and FQGTGA. This CDR3 is built from 14 residues.

This clonotype has more than one count but fewer than ten. The V gene is TRBV7-6, the J gene TRBJ2-2; D perhaps matches TRBD2 (6 bases). The V end lost 2 bases, the J end lost 3 bases, and 16 bases lay between the germline ends. This CDR3 spans 17 amino acids. Germline CDR1 SGHVS, CDR2 FNYEAQ. The CDR3 is CASSLSAGPLYTGELFF. The CDR3 DNA reads as TGTGCCAGCAGCTTATCTGCGGGACCACTTTACACCGGGGAGCTGTTTTTT.

V usage is TRBV2 and J usage is TRBJ2-1; 8 bases line up with TRBD2. The CDR3 runs 16 residues. The V and J ends lost 4 bases and 4 bases, in that order; junction bases with no gene match: 9. Germline loops: CDR1 SNHLY, CDR2 FYNNEI. The CDR3 DNA follows: TGTGCCAGCAGTGCGATAGCGGGGCAGGAATACAATGAGCAGTTCTTC. This encodes CASSAIAGQEYNEQFF. The full variable domain, completed using reference TRBV2 and TRBJ2-1, is EPEVTQTPSHQVTQMGQEVILRCVPISNHLYFYWYRQILGQKVEFLVSFYNNEISEKSEIFDDQFSVERPDGSNFTLKIRSTKLEDSAMYFCASSAIAGQEYNEQFFGPGTRLTVL.

This clonotype was picked up a small number of times. The chain has TRBV27 and TRBJ2-2; tentatively, D is TRBD1 (5 bases). The CDR3 runs to 17 residues. Germline V gene lookup returns CDR1 MNHEY and CDR2 SMNVEV (reference sequence). Trimming took off 3 bases at V and 7 bases at J, with 21 bases between the two ends. CDR3 in amino acids: CASSFSVWGGYGGELFF. The CDR3 region has the DNA TGTGCCAGCAGTTTCTCGGTTTGGGGCGGATATGGCGGGGAGCTGTTTTTT.

This clonotype was counted ten times or more. The chain links TRBV24-1 to TRBJ2-3; 9 nucleotides align to TRBD2. CDR3 length: 20 amino acids. V dropped 4 bases and J dropped 2; count of bases not matched to a gene: 18. CDR1 and CDR2 from the germline V gene are KGHDR and SFDVKD. CDR3 sequence: CATSDTFSWTSVGDTDTQYF. CDR3 sequence (DNA): TGTGCCACCAGTGACACCTTCAGCTGGACTAGCGTCGGCGACACAGATACGCAGTATTTT.

This clonotype turned up a few times. The chain uses TRBV5-1 and TRBJ2-2, with D perhaps TRBD1 (6 bases). Germline lookup yields CDR1 SGHRS and CDR2 YFSETQ. The V end lost 3 bases, the J end lost 6 bases, and 9 bases lay between the germline ends. The CDR3 totals 13 residues. CDR3 region: CASSSGQSGELFF. CDR3 in DNA: TGCGCCAGCAGCTCTGGACAGTCCGGGGAGCTGTTTTTT. Full variable domain (outside the CDR3, taken from reference TRBV5-1 and TRBJ2-2): KAGVTQTPRYLIKTRGQQVTLSCSPISGHRSVSWYQQTPGQGLQFLFEYFSETQRNKGNFPGRFSGRQFSNSRSEMNVSTLELGDSALYLCASSSGQSGELFFGEGSRLTVL.